The 16 T cell receptor beta chains listed next were all sequenced from one sample in a study of blood T cell repertoires in COVID-19. Sequencing was performed with immunoSEQ multiplex PCR; in TCRdb, only in-frame clones are kept and a portion is missing. The sample records approximately 670,000 clones, around 90% being singletons. Material for sequencing was peripheral blood. Source of these receptors: a woman aged 18-29 years with acute or convalescent COVID-19.

CDR3 amino acids: CASSPQELMNTEAFF. The DNA of the CDR3 is TGTGCCAGCAGCCCCCAGGAACTCATGAACACTGAAGCTTTCTTT. The rearrangement links TRBV5-6 to TRBJ1-1; D remains unclear. Trimming took 4 bases from V and 0 from J, leaving 13 bases between them. The CDR3 covers 15 residues. The germline CDR1 and CDR2 sequences are SGHDT and YYEEEE.

The chain links TRBV6-5 to TRBJ1-4, with D possibly being TRBD1 (5 bases). CDR1 is MNHEY and CDR2 is SVGAGI in the germline V gene. There are 14 residues in the CDR3. Trimming stripped 0 bases from V and 4 bases from J, with 6 bases between. The CDR3 loop is CASSYSRGNEKLFF. The CDR3 DNA is TGTGCCAGCAGTTACTCAAGGGGTAATGAAAAACTGTTTTTT.

This chain uses TRBV18 with TRBJ1-1; D is undetermined. This CDR3 has 13 amino acids. Germline lookup yields CDR1 KGHSH and CDR2 LQKENI. Trimming took off 6 bases at V and 14 bases at J, with 22 bases between the two ends. The CDR3 loop is CASSSFSWEQVFF. The CDR3 DNA sequence: TGTGCCAGCTCGTCGTTCTCGTGGGAGCAAGTGTTCTTT.

This chain links TRBV21-1 with TRBJ2-3; no check of the table's D call, TRBD1, against the DNA was made. TRBV21-1 is marked as a pseudogene. The CDR3 extends over 15 amino acids. CDR3 nucleotide sequence: TGTGCCAGCAGTCCCGGGGACAGAGTCACAGATACGCAGTATTTT. Its translation is CASSPGDRVTDTQYF.

The chain couples TRBV9 to TRBJ1-6, with D perhaps TRBD1 (5 bases). This CDR3 has 15 amino acids. Deletions cut 3 bases from V and 10 bases from J, with 17 bases between. Germline V gene sequence: CDR1 SGDLS, CDR2 YYNGEE. The CDR3 loop reads CASSDLWTSGSPLHF. For the CDR3, the DNA is TGTGCCAGCAGCGACCTTTGGACAAGCGGGTCACCCCTCCACTTT.

The gene calls are TRBV27 and TRBJ2-3, with D perhaps TRBD2 (6 bases). V dropped 6 bases and J dropped 2 bases, with 18 bases sitting between them. The CDR3 covers 16 residues. CDR1 MNHEY and CDR2 SMNVEV come from the germline V gene (reference sequence). CDR3 protein: CASRPWGSGNTDTQYF. The CDR3 DNA is TGTGCCAGCAGGCCTTGGGGTAGCGGCAACACAGATACGCAGTATTTT.

This clone was seen only once. This rearrangement joins TRBV30 to TRBJ1-2; no firm D call. Germline V gene sequence: CDR1 GTSNPN, CDR2 SVGIG (reference sequence). V was clipped by 0 bases and J by 1 base, with 12 bases between them. This CDR3 spans 15 amino acids. The CDR3 DNA reads as TGTGCCTGGAGTGTCTCAGGAGGTTATAACTATGGCTACACCTTC. It specifies CAWSVSGGYNYGYTF.

The rearrangement uses TRBV7-3 and TRBJ2-1; 7 bases line up with TRBD1. The CDR3 runs 15 residues. The ends lost 4 bases at V and 4 bases at J; junction bases unmatched: 7. CDR1 and CDR2 from the germline V gene are SGHTA and FQGTGA. The CDR3 spells CASSSARDRYNEQFF. The CDR3 DNA reads TGTGCCAGCAGCTCAGCCCGGGACAGATACAATGAGCAGTTCTTC.

This chain joins TRBV6-5 and TRBJ1-1; D is uncertain. Trimming took off 2 bases at V and 6 bases at J, with 16 bases between the two ends. This CDR3 is built from 15 residues. The germline V gene encodes CDR1 MNHEY and CDR2 SVGAGI. CDR3 in amino acids: CASSYPLARKSEAFF. CDR3 DNA: TGTGCCAGCAGTTACCCCCTGGCCAGGAAGTCTGAAGCTTTCTTT.

The rearrangement links TRBV5-6 to TRBJ1-2; tentatively, D is TRBD1 (6 bases). Between the trimmed V and J ends, which lost 3 bases and 7 bases, there was a span of 22 bases. Germline V CDR1 and CDR2: SGHDT, YYEEEE. There are 16 residues in the CDR3. Here the CDR3 reads CASSWAPTGLRAGYTF. The CDR3 nucleotides are TGTGCCAGCAGCTGGGCCCCCACAGGGCTTCGAGCTGGCTACACCTTC. Drawing the rest from reference TRBV5-6 and TRBJ1-2, the complete variable domain is DAGVTQSPTHLIKTRGQQVTLRCSPKSGHDTVSWYQQALGQGPQFIFQYYEEEERQRGNFPDRFSGHQFPNYSSELNVNALLLGDSALYLCASSWAPTGLRAGYTFGSGTRLTVV.

This chain links TRBV6-1 with TRBJ2-2; D might be TRBD1 (6 bases). The germline V gene encodes CDR1 MNHNS and CDR2 SASEGT. Trimming stripped 3 bases from V and 2 bases from J, with 10 bases between. The CDR3 has 15 residues. The CDR3: CASSDGQTNTGELFF. The DNA for the CDR3 is TGTGCCAGCAGTGACGGACAGACTAACACCGGGGAGCTGTTTTTT.

The chain employs TRBV4-2 and TRBJ2-7; no firm D call. The germline V and J ends were trimmed by 4 bases and 6 bases, with 10 bases remaining between them. Looked up from germline, CDR1 is LGHNA and CDR2 is YNFKEQ. The CDR3 consists of 12 residues. The CDR3 is CASSRNIVEQYF. The CDR3, as DNA: TGTGCCAGCAGCCGCAACATTGTCGAGCAGTACTTC.

V gene TRBV5-4 combines with J gene TRBJ2-7; no reliable D call. CDR3 size: 12 residues. Trimming cost V 2 bases and J 5 bases, with 8 bases left between them. Germline-derived CDR1 and CDR2 are SGHNT and YYREEE (reference sequence). CDR3 DNA sequence: TGTGCCAGCAGCTTAACTTTCGACGAGCAGTACTTC. Its translation: CASSLTFDEQYF.

The J gene is TRBJ2-1, the V gene TRBV29-1, with TRBD1 matching 8 bases. CDR3 length equals 17 residues. Germline V gene sequence: CDR1 SQVTM, CDR2 ANQGSEA. The trim removed 4 bases at V and 0 bases at J, leaving 11 bases unmatched. CDR3 DNA: TGCAGCGTTGTCAGGGGGCGAAGTACCAACTCCTACAATGAGCAGTTCTTC. This translates into CSVVRGRSTNSYNEQFF.

The chain joins TRBV30 to TRBJ1-1; a weak D match, TRBD1 (5 bases). From germline, CDR1 is GTSNPN and CDR2 SVGIG (reference sequence). Between the trimmed V and J ends, which lost 3 bases and 7 bases, there was a span of 12 bases. CDR3 length: 12 amino acids. The CDR3: CAWSTQGIEAFF. CDR3 bases: TGTGCCTGGAGCACCCAGGGAATTGAAGCTTTCTTT.

Only a few counts were recorded for this clone. V usage is TRBV4-2 and J usage is TRBJ1-5; D may be TRBD1 (6 bases). The V end was cut by 2 bases, the J end by 6 bases, with 14 bases between. CDR1 is LGHNA, CDR2 YNFKEQ, per germline. CDR3 length: 15 residues. The CDR3 region is CASSQRQEIGQPQHF. Here the CDR3 DNA reads TGTGCCAGCAGCCAACGACAGGAGATCGGTCAGCCCCAGCATTTT.